Included here is one T cell receptor (beta chain) sequence, with context. Using approximately 190 ng DNA, approximately 30,000 T cell genomes, the sorted-subset replicate PCRs were run. Method: immunoSEQ multiplex PCR; TCRdb's copy keeps in-frame clones and lacks some. This sample has more than 2 million clones, with 85% to 95% found just once. The data were taken from a study of shared clonotypes between healthy human individuals. On the study more broadly: The study used three CD4 naive, three CD4 memory, two CD8 naive and one CD8 memory plate per donor.

This CDR3 is 16 amino acids long. Germline values: CDR1 SGHRS, CDR2 YFSETQ. Trimming cost V 2 bases and J 0 bases; bases outside gene matches: 7. The genes are TRBV5-1 and TRBJ1-1; TRBD1 matches at 7 bases. The sequencing sample was made of naive CD4+ T cells sorted from blood. Subset described: CD45RA+ positively selected. The source of this sequence is a man between 18 and 29 years old in good health. The CDR3: CASSLTGTAMNTEAFF. In DNA form, the CDR3 reads TGCGCCAGCAGCTTAACCGGGACAGCAATGAACACTGAAGCTTTCTTT.